This T cell receptor beta chain was captured in a study of human T cells and chemical hapten exposure. Someone pulled total RNA out of unfractionated whole blood. The study, taken as a whole, reports: Sensitization with DPC brought no change to TCRs above 1 in 1000 in frequency.

This clonotype was picked up many times. Its antigen is currently unknown. TCRdb used MiXCR to reprocess the 5' RACE reads, holding one entry per CDR3 protein. Among about 80,000 distinct CDR3 sequences listed, approximately 16% were seen once. The sequence was collected from a female donor in good health.

This CDR3 reads CASSEAAGGVDTQYF. The CDR3 DNA reads as TGTGCCAGCAGTGAAGCCGCGGGGGGCGTAGATACGCAGTATTTT. The chain carries TRBV2 and TRBJ2-3; 8 nucleotides line up with TRBD2. J was trimmed by 5 bases and V by 0 bases; bases with no gene match: 4. CDR1 SNHLY and CDR2 FYNNEI come from the germline V gene. This CDR3 is built from 15 residues.